A selection of T cell receptor beta chains follows, all from one sample in a study of blood T cell repertoires in COVID-19. The repertoire was sequenced with immunoSEQ multiplex PCR; TCRdb's copy has only in-frame clones and lacks some. The sample has about 480,000 clones, 89% seen once. Sequencing was carried out using peripheral blood. These receptors all stem from a man aged 18 to 29 with COVID-19, enrolled during active disease. Both conserved end residues are part of each CDR3. The D gene is left open where the match is weak. Where a row states a size, it is once, few, many or the class of an expanded clone; other rows omit it.

J | size | V | D | CDR3 | DNA
TRBJ1-1 | NA | TRBV10-3 | NA | CAIKDQQGAEAFF | TGTGCCATCAAAGACCAACAGGGCGCTGAAGCTTTCTTT
TRBJ1-6 | once | TRBV5-1 | TRBD1 | CASSPGTDNSPLHF | TGCGCCAGCAGCCCAGGGACAGATAATTCACCCCTCCACTTT
TRBJ2-7 | NA | TRBV12-3/TRBV12-4 | NA | CASSQGGNYEQYF | TGTGCCAGCAGCCAGGGTGGCAACTACGAGCAGTACTTC
TRBJ1-4 | NA | TRBV19 | TRBD1 | CASSNSGTGGQKLFF | TGTGCCAGTAGTAACTCCGGGACAGGGGGCCAGAAACTGTTTTTT
TRBJ2-5 | NA | TRBV5-1 | NA | CASSLGQQETQYF | TGCGCCAGCAGCTTGGGGCAGCAAGAGACCCAGTACTTC
TRBJ2-1 | NA | TRBV7-2 | NA | CASSPLTQEQFF | TGTGCCAGCAGCCCCCTTACGCAGGAGCAGTTCTTC
TRBJ1-2 | NA | TRBV19 | NA | CASSYGGSDYGYTF | TGTGCCAGTAGTTACGGGGGAAGTGACTATGGCTACACCTTC
TRBJ2-7 | NA | TRBV4-1 | NA | CASSQGPGGPNQYEQYF | TGCGCCAGCAGCCAAGGCCCCGGGGGTCCCAACCAATACGAGCAGTACTTC
TRBJ2-3 | NA | TRBV7-2 | TRBD2 | CASSLLSGGRTDTQYF | TGTGCCAGCAGCCTCCTCAGCGGGGGGCGCACAGATACGCAGTATTTT
TRBJ2-7 | once | TRBV5-1 | NA | CASSQDSGEQYF | TGCGCCAGCAGCCAAGACTCGGGGGAGCAGTACTTC
TRBJ1-1 | NA | TRBV2 | NA | CASSDHGMNTEAFF | TGTGCCAGCAGTGATCACGGTATGAACACTGAAGCTTTCTTT
TRBJ1-2 | NA | TRBV5-4 | TRBD1 | CASSLGTGRGYTF | TGTGCCAGCAGCTTGGGGACAGGGCGCGGCTACACCTTC
TRBJ2-7 | NA | TRBV5-4 | TRBD2 | CASSLGLAGIDEQYF | TGTGCCAGCAGCCTGGGACTAGCGGGGATCGACGAGCAGTACTTC
TRBJ2-5 | once | TRBV3-1/TRBV3-2 | NA | CASSYAGTQYF | TGTGCCAGCAGCTACGCGGGGACCCAGTACTTC
TRBJ1-2 | NA | TRBV6-6 | NA | CASTSGRFGYTF | TGTGCCAGCACCAGCGGGCGATTTGGCTACACCTTC
TRBJ2-1 | NA | TRBV12-3/TRBV12-4 | NA | CASSRTNNEQFF | TGTGCCAGCAGTCGGACTAACAATGAGCAGTTCTTC